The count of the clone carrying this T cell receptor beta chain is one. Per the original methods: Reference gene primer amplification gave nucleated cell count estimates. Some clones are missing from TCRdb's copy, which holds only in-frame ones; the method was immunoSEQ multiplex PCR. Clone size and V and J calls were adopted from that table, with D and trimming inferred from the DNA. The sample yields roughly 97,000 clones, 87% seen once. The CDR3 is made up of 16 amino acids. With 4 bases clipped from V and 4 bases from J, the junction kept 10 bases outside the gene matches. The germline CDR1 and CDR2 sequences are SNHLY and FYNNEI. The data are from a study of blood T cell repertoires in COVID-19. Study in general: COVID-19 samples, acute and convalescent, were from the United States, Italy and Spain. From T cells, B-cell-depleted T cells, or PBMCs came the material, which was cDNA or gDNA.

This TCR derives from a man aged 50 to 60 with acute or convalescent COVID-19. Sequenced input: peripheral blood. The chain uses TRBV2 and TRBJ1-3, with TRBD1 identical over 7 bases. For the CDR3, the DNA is TGTGCCAGCAGTGTGGAGACAGGGAGTATAGGAAACACCATATATTTT. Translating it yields CASSVETGSIGNTIYF.